This T cell receptor (beta chain) was found in a study of T cell repertoires in cytomegalovirus infection. Study overall: In public TCR beta signatures, there were indications of both CMV infection and matching HLA type.

TCRdb reprocessed the reads via MiXCR and lists one record per CDR3 protein. Found here are about 740,000 distinct CDR3 sequences, under 40% of them singletons; the top ten hold about 2.8%. General study points: Identification of carriers of CMV plus the relevant HLA was performed using cumulative public TCR beta family frequency. The ex vivo response was dominated by HLA-C-restricted CMV-specific TCR beta clonotypes.

On this clonotype: Its matching antigen is unknown.

Source material: PBMCs. The TCR sequence derives from a human donor in good health (CMV status not recorded). Some clones in this sample may be carry-over from other donors' samples.

CDR3 loop: CASSSSTGTTYGYTF. In DNA, the CDR3 is TGCGCCAGCAGCTCCTCGACCGGGACAACCTATGGCTACACCTTC. This rearrangement joins TRBV5-1 to TRBJ1-2, with a possible D match to TRBD1 (6 bases). Per the germline V gene, CDR1 is SGHRS and CDR2 is YFSETQ. The CDR3 has 15 amino acids. The V gene lost 3 bases and the J gene lost 4 bases, with 16 bases spanning the gap.